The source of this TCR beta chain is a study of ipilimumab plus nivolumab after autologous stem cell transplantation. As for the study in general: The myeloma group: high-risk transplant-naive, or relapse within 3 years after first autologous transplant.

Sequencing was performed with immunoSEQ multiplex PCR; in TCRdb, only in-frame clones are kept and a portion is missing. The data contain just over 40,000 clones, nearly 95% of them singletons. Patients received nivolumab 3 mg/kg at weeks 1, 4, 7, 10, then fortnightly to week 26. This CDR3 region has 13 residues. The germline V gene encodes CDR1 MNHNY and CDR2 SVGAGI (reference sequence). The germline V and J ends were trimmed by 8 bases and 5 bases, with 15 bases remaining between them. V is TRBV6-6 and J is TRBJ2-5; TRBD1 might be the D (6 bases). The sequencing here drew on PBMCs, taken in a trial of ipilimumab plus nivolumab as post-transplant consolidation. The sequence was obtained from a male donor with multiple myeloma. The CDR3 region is CASQLQGWETQYF. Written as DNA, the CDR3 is TGTGCCAGCCAACTTCAGGGGTGGGAGACCCAGTACTTC.